This is a list of T cell receptor beta chains from one sample in a study of PD-1 blockade in classical Hodgkin lymphoma. Some clones are missing from TCRdb's copy, which holds only in-frame ones; the method was immunoSEQ multiplex PCR. The data contain tens of thousands of clones, roughly 70% of them seen just once; the ten biggest clones take up around 21%. The specimen was peripheral blood mononuclear cells (PBMCs), collected at baseline. All receptors come from a human donor with classical Hodgkin lymphoma. The CDR3 runs from the conserved cysteine through the conserved F or W. Each record gives: J gene, V gene, D gene, clone size, CDR3 DNA, CDR3 protein. A D gene is named only where the DNA matches it firmly. The size entry is marked missing in some rows and otherwise reads once, few, many or a size class.

TRBJ1-4 TRBV28 . few TGTGCCAGCAGTTTACAGGCAGCAACTAATGAAAAACTGTTTTTT CASSLQAATNEKLFF
TRBJ1-2 TRBV5-6 . . TGTGCCAGCAGCTTACCCCAACTAGCTAACTATGGCTACACCTTC CASSLPQLANYGYTF
TRBJ1-6 TRBV9 TRBD1 . TGTGCCAGCAGCGTAGGACAGGGGGATAATTCACCCCTCCACTTT CASSVGQGDNSPLHF
TRBJ2-2 TRBV19 . . TGTGCCAGTCGACCCCCAGGGATGGCGTTCACCGGGGAGCTGTTTTTT CASRPPGMAFTGELFF
TRBJ2-7 TRBV6-5 TRBD2 . TGTGCCAGCAGTGAGGGACTAGGCTATGACGAGCAGTACTTC CASSEGLGYDEQYF
TRBJ1-4 TRBV28 TRBD1 . TGTGCCAGCAGTTCAGGGGGCGGGAGGTTTAATGAAAAACTGTTTTTT CASSSGGGRFNEKLFF
TRBJ1-5 TRBV7-6 . few TGTGCCAGCAGCTTCGCGGGTCAGCCCCAGCATTTT CASSFAGQPQHF
TRBJ1-2 TRBV28 TRBD1 . TGTGCCAGCAGTTTGTGGCAACAGGGGGCGGATGGCTACACCTTC CASSLWQQGADGYTF
TRBJ1-5 TRBV19 . few TGTGCCAGTAGTTTGGCTCAATATAGCAATCAGCCCCAGCATTTT CASSLAQYSNQPQHF
TRBJ1-1 TRBV30 . few TGTGCCTGGGGAACAGGACTTTCAGGATCGATCACTGAAGCTTTCTTT CAWGTGLSGSITEAFF
TRBJ1-2 TRBV6-5 TRBD1 . TGTGCCAGCAGTTCCCGTCCCGGGACAGGGGGCGGGGGCTACACCTTC CASSSRPGTGGGGYTF
TRBJ2-2 TRBV19 . . TGTGCCAGTAGTATACAAATCACCGGGGAGCTGTTTTTT CASSIQITGELFF
TRBJ2-1 TRBV29-1 TRBD1 . TGCAGCGTTGAAGATTTAGACAGGGGGCTATACAATGAGCAGTTCTTC CSVEDLDRGLYNEQFF
TRBJ1-6 TRBV9 . . TGTGCCAGCAGCGTAGCTCCGGGCGGAAATTCACCCCTCCACTTT CASSVAPGGNSPLHF
TRBJ1-3 TRBV9 . . TGTGCCAGCAGCGGACAGATCTCTGGAAACACCATATATTTT CASSGQISGNTIYF
TRBJ2-5 TRBV9 . . TGTGCCAGCAGCGTAGAAGGAGGGGGCAACCAAGAGACCCAGTACTTC CASSVEGGGNQETQYF
TRBJ1-1 TRBV5-4 . once TGTGCCAGCAGCTATGGACAGTATATCACTGAAGCTTTCTTT CASSYGQYITEAFF
TRBJ1-3 TRBV4-2 . few TGTGCCAGCAGCCAAGATCGGTCGGGGGGGAACACCATATATTTT CASSQDRSGGNTIYF
TRBJ2-7 TRBV7-2 TRBD2 . TGTGCCAGCAGCCATGGGCTAGCGGGGTCTGAGCAGTACTTC CASSHGLAGSEQYF
TRBJ2-1 TRBV7-2 . . TGTGCCAGCAGCTTAGAGCCTGGCTCCTACAATGAGCAGTTCTTC CASSLEPGSYNEQFF
TRBJ1-2 TRBV30 . few TGTGCCTGGACACGGGTCCAAAACTATGGCTACACCTTC CAWTRVQNYGYTF
TRBJ2-3 TRBV5-5 . . TGTGCCAGCAGCTTTGACCGGACCACAGATACGCAGTATTTT CASSFDRTTDTQYF